The clone carrying this T cell receptor beta chain appeared once. This sample is drawn from a study of blood T cell repertoires in COVID-19. In the authors' workflow: Estimation of nucleated cell counts relied on the amplification of reference gene primers. Clones were read by immunoSEQ multiplex PCR, and TCRdb kept only the in-frame ones, dropping some. D and trimming were read from the DNA, whereas the V and J calls and clone size are those reported in that table. The data hold 200,000 to 250,000 clones, with about 90% observed a single time. The germline V gene encodes CDR1 SGHTA and CDR2 FQGNSA. V lost 5 bases to trimming and J lost 8 bases, with 23 bases between them. The CDR3 is 16 residues long.

Sequencing was performed on peripheral blood. This chain links TRBV7-2 with TRBJ2-3; perhaps TRBD2 as D (6 bases). The clonotype was recovered from a man aged 55-75 years with COVID-19, enrolled during active disease. In nucleotides, the CDR3 is TGTGCCAGCAGCACCTACTCGGGGCACAACGGGGGTACGCAGTATTTT. This gives the protein CASSTYSGHNGGTQYF.